Listed below are T cell receptor beta chains from one sample, sequenced in a study of blood T cell repertoires in COVID-19. Method: immunoSEQ multiplex PCR; TCRdb's copy keeps in-frame clones and lacks some. This sample has some 250,000 clones; 86% occur once, and the top ten carry over 2%. Sequencing used peripheral blood. These receptors all stem from a man aged 30-40 years who had recovered from COVID-19. CDR3s include the opening cysteine and the closing phenylalanine or tryptophan. The D gene is left open where the match is weak.

v_gene | d_gene | CDR3aa
TRBV7-2 | . | CASSQPGVLVLQYF
TRBV6-5 | TRBD2 | CASSSGTIYEQYF
TRBV20-1 | . | CSARDGRYEQYF
TRBV6-4 | . | CASSRGRMANTGELFF
TRBV7-9 | . | CASSPGADAGYEQYF
TRBV19 | . | CASSIWGAREAFF
TRBV19 | . | CASSIHRDEQYF
TRBV6-6 | . | CASSYGGRLRNTEAFF
TRBV5-1 | TRBD1 | CASSLGTGDQPQHF
TRBV28 | . | CASSRHPGGNQPQHF
TRBV5-1 | TRBD1 | CASSWGQGLSTDTQYF
TRBV10-1 | . | CASSRYRDTDTQYF
TRBV7-2 | . | CASSFTSGSYNEQFF
TRBV6-2/TRBV6-3 | . | CASSSWQGPPFNQPQHF
TRBV29-1 | . | CSVEEGIAVHRELFF
TRBV25-1 | . | CASVDGTSGNTIYF
TRBV9 | . | CASSVAGASNTGELFF
TRBV29-1 | TRBD1 | CSENRGPGNEQFF
TRBV30 | . | CAHERGQAETQYF
TRBV18 | TRBD1 | CASSPQGAENTEAFF
TRBV7-2 | . | CASSFQGRSTEAFF
TRBV12-5 | TRBD1 | CASGIQGKQYF
TRBV19 | TRBD1 | CASSIATGGGYTF
TRBV5-4 | . | CASSLLAGLRENYGYTF